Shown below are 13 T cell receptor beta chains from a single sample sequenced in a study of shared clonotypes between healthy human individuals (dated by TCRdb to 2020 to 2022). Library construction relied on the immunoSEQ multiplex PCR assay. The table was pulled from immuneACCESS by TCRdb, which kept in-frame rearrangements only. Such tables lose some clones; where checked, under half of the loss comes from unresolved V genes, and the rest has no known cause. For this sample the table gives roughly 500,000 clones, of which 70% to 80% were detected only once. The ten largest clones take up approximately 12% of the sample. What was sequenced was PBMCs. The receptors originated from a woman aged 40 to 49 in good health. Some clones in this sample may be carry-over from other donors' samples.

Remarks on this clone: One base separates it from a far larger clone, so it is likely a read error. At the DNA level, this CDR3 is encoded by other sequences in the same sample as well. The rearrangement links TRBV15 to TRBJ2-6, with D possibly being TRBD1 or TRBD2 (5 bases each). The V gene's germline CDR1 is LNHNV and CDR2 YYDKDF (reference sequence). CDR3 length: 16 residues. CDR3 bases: TGTGCCACCAGCAGAGGAGGGGCGCGTGGGGCCAACGTCTTGACTTTC. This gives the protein CATSRGGARGANVLTF.

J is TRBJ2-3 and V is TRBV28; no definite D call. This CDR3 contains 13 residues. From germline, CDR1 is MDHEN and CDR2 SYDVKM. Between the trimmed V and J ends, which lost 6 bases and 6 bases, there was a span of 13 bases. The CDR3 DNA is TGTGCCAGCAGCCATGGAGTTCGGGATACGCAGTATTTT. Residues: CASSHGVRDTQYF.

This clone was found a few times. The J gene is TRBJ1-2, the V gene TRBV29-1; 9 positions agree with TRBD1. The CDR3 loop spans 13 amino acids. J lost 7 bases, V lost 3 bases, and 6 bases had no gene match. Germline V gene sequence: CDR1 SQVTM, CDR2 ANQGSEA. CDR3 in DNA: TGCAGCGTTGAGGCCGGGACAGGGTTTGGCTACACCTTC. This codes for CSVEAGTGFGYTF.

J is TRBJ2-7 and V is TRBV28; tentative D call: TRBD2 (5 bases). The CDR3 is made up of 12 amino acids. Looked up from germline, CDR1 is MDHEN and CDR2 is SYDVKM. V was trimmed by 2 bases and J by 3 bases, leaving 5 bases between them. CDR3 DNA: TGTGCCAGCAGTTTAGGACTCTACGAGCAGTACTTC. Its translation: CASSLGLYEQYF. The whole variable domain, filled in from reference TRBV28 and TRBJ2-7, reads DVKVTQSSRYLVKRTGEKVFLECVQDMDHENMFWYRQDPGLGLRLIYFSYDVKMKEKGDIPEGYSVSREKKERFSLILESASTNQTSMYLCASSLGLYEQYFGPGTRLTVT.

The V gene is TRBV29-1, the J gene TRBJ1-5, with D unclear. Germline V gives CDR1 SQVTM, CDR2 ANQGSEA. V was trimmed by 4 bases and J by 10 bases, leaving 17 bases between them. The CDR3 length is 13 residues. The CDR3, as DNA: TGCAGCGTTGCGAAGGACCATATCAATCCCCAGCATTTT. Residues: CSVAKDHINPQHF.

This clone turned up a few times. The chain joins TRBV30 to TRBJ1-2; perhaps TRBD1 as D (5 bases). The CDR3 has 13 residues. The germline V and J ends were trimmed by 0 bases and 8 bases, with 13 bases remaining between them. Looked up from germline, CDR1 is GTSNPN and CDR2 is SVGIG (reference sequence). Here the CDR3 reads CAWSVGVSLGYTF. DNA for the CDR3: TGTGCCTGGAGTGTAGGGGTCAGCTTAGGCTACACCTTC.

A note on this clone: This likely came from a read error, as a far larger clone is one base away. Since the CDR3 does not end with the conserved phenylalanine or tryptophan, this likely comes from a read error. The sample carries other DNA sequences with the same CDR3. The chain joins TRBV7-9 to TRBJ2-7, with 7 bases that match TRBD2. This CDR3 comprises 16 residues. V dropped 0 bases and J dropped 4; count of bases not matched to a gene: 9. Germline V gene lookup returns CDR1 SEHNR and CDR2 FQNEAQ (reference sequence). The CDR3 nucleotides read TGTGCCAGCAGCTTAGCGGGAGGGCCCACTAGATACGAGCAGTACTTA. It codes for CASSLAGGPTRYEQYL.

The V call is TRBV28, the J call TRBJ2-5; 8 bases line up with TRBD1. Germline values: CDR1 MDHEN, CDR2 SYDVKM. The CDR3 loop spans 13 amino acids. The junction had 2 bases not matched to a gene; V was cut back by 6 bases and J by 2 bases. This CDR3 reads CASSRTGQETQYF. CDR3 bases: TGTGCCAGCAGCCGGACAGGGCAAGAGACCCAGTACTTC.

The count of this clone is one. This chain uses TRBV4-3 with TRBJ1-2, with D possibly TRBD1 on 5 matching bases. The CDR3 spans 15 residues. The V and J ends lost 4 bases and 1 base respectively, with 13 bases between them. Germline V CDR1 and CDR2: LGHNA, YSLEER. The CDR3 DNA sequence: TGCGCCAGCAGCCGTCGGGGGTTCGGTAACTATGGCTACACCTTC. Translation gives CASSRRGFGNYGYTF.

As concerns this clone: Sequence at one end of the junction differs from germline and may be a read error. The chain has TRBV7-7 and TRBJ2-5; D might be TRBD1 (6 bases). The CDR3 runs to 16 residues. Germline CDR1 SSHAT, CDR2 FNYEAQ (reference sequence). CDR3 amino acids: CASSLGNRAIGETQYF. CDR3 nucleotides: TGTGCTAGCAGCTTGGGAAACAGGGCCATCGGGGAGACCCAGTACTTC.

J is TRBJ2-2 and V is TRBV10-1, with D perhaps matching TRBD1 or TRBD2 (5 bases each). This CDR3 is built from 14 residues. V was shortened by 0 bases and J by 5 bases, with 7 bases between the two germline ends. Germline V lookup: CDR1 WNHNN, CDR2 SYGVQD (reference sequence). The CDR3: CASSESGETGELFF. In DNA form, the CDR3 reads TGCGCCAGCAGTGAGTCGGGGGAGACCGGGGAGCTGTTTTTT.

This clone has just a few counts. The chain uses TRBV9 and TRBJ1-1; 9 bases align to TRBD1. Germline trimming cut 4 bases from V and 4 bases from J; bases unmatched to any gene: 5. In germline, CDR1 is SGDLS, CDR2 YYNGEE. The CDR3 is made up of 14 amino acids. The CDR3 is CASSTGTGFTEAFF. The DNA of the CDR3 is TGTGCCAGCAGCACCGGGACAGGGTTCACTGAAGCTTTCTTT.

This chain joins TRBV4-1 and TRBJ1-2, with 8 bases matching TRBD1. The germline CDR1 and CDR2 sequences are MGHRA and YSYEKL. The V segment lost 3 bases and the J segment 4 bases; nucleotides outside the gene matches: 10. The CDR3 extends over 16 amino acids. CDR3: CASSQLRGQGGYGYTF. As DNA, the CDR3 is TGCGCCAGCAGCCAGCTCAGGGGGCAGGGAGGCTATGGCTACACCTTC.